A selection of T cell receptor beta chains follows, all from one sample in a study of blood T cell repertoires in COVID-19. The assay was immunoSEQ multiplex PCR, and TCRdb's table has in-frame clones only and misses some. This table holds about 180,000 clones, 83% found once. The sequencing input was peripheral blood. Receptor source: a woman in her seventies with COVID-19, enrolled during active disease. The CDR3 runs from the conserved cysteine through the conserved F or W. The order of the fields is V gene, CDR3 length, J gene, CDR3 protein.

v_call: TRBV30; cdr3_length: 15; j_call: TRBJ2-1; cdr3_aa: CAWSLRGGWSLEQFF
v_call: TRBV2; cdr3_length: 15; j_call: TRBJ2-1; cdr3_aa: CASILLGLNYNEQFF
v_call: TRBV7-8; cdr3_length: 12; j_call: TRBJ1-1; cdr3_aa: CASSRMNTEAFF
v_call: TRBV25-1; cdr3_length: 12; j_call: TRBJ1-2; cdr3_aa: CASSENSYGYTF
v_call: TRBV19; cdr3_length: 14; j_call: TRBJ2-2; cdr3_aa: CASSDILVNGELFF
v_call: TRBV6-6; cdr3_length: 13; j_call: TRBJ1-4; cdr3_aa: CASSRGGNEKLFF
v_call: TRBV11-1; cdr3_length: 15; j_call: TRBJ1-4; cdr3_aa: CASSFLLAGGEKLFF
v_call: TRBV10-3; cdr3_length: 15; j_call: TRBJ2-7; cdr3_aa: CAISDAQGISYEQYF
v_call: TRBV30; cdr3_length: 16; j_call: TRBJ2-5; cdr3_aa: CAWSVLRTGGAETQYF
v_call: TRBV5-1; cdr3_length: 16; j_call: TRBJ2-7; cdr3_aa: CASSLGVAGGSYEQYF
v_call: TRBV14; cdr3_length: 15; j_call: TRBJ2-3; cdr3_aa: CASSQDQGRTDTQYF
v_call: TRBV27; cdr3_length: 21; j_call: TRBJ2-1; cdr3_aa: CASSFPEPGLAARSSYNEQFF
v_call: TRBV3-1/TRBV3-2; cdr3_length: 15; j_call: TRBJ2-7; cdr3_aa: CASSQGPGQDKKQYF
v_call: TRBV27; cdr3_length: 14; j_call: TRBJ1-5; cdr3_aa: CASSYQGAYQPQHF
v_call: TRBV5-5; cdr3_length: 17; j_call: TRBJ2-1; cdr3_aa: CASSLGQGIASYNEQFF
v_call: TRBV7-8; cdr3_length: 17; j_call: TRBJ1-1; cdr3_aa: CASSPGQPGSGSTEAFF
v_call: TRBV5-4; cdr3_length: 17; j_call: TRBJ2-3; cdr3_aa: CASSSQRGGTFTDTQYF
v_call: TRBV5-4; cdr3_length: 14; j_call: TRBJ1-1; cdr3_aa: CASSLVAGETEAFF
v_call: TRBV6-5; cdr3_length: 15; j_call: TRBJ2-2; cdr3_aa: CASSPGTGEFGELFF
v_call: TRBV5-1; cdr3_length: 12; j_call: TRBJ1-1; cdr3_aa: CASSLSGTEAFF
v_call: TRBV7-9; cdr3_length: 15; j_call: TRBJ1-1; cdr3_aa: CASSPQGAVNTEAFF
v_call: TRBV30; cdr3_length: 14; j_call: TRBJ2-4; cdr3_aa: CAWRGQLAKNIQYF
v_call: TRBV9; cdr3_length: 16; j_call: TRBJ2-3; cdr3_aa: CASSGGLAGDTDTQYF
v_call: TRBV10-3; cdr3_length: 14; j_call: TRBJ1-1; cdr3_aa: CAISDSPLNTEAFF
v_call: TRBV27; cdr3_length: 14; j_call: TRBJ2-7; cdr3_aa: CASSLSSLSYEQYF
v_call: TRBV24-1; cdr3_length: 15; j_call: TRBJ2-3; cdr3_aa: CATRDTSTGTDTQYF
v_call: TRBV18; cdr3_length: 14; j_call: TRBJ2-1; cdr3_aa: CASSRTSALDEQFF
v_call: TRBV30; cdr3_length: 14; j_call: TRBJ1-1; cdr3_aa: CAWSNLGGSTEAFF
v_call: TRBV28; cdr3_length: 15; j_call: TRBJ1-2; cdr3_aa: CASSFPPRGDYGYTF
v_call: TRBV11-3; cdr3_length: 14; j_call: TRBJ2-2; cdr3_aa: CASSPPGRTGELFF
v_call: TRBV24-1; cdr3_length: 15; j_call: TRBJ2-7; cdr3_aa: CATSDPGLAPYEQYF
v_call: TRBV9; cdr3_length: 13; j_call: TRBJ1-3; cdr3_aa: CASSVDRLDTIYF
v_call: TRBV7-6; cdr3_length: 14; j_call: TRBJ2-7; cdr3_aa: CASSWAGGTYEQYF
v_call: TRBV18; cdr3_length: 15; j_call: TRBJ2-1; cdr3_aa: CASSPLLGGSSEQFF
v_call: TRBV5-4; cdr3_length: 14; j_call: TRBJ2-5; cdr3_aa: CASSQGQGSETQYF
v_call: TRBV7-3; cdr3_length: 17; j_call: TRBJ2-3; cdr3_aa: CASSLNGAAGGQDTQYF
v_call: TRBV6-5; cdr3_length: 15; j_call: TRBJ2-1; cdr3_aa: CASTYSSGRENEQFF
v_call: TRBV5-1; cdr3_length: 14; j_call: TRBJ2-7; cdr3_aa: CASSLGRERDEQYF
v_call: TRBV2; cdr3_length: 14; j_call: TRBJ2-1; cdr3_aa: CASSGGGSRYEQFF
v_call: TRBV28; cdr3_length: 13; j_call: TRBJ1-2; cdr3_aa: CASSSRNFMGYTF